This passage covers 17 T cell receptor beta chains from one sample sequenced in a study of cytomegalovirus exposure and HLA in healthy donors. PCR involved 60 Vbeta and 13 Jbeta primers. Sequencing was performed with immunoSEQ multiplex PCR; in TCRdb, only in-frame clones are kept and a portion is missing. Of 210,000 or so clones listed, roughly 73% are singletons. Sequencing input: PBMCs. Receptors were obtained from a boy younger than 18 in good health and CMV-seronegative.

This clone is a singleton in its sample. The rearrangement joins TRBV7-8 to TRBJ2-5, with TRBD1 matching over 7 bases. V shed 8 bases and J 5 bases; nucleotides not matched to a gene: 11. Germline CDR1 is SGHVS and CDR2 is FQNEAQ. This CDR3 comprises 14 residues. CDR3 loop: CASLRRGQRETQYF. CDR3 nucleotide sequence: TGTGCCAGCTTGAGAAGGGGGCAGAGGGAGACCCAGTACTTC.

The rearrangement links TRBV19 to TRBJ2-7; 8 bases line up with TRBD1. CDR1 is LNHDA, CDR2 SQIVND, per germline (reference sequence). After removal of 4 bases from V and 3 bases from J, the junction contained 2 bases not matched to a gene. The CDR3 sequence is 13 residues long. The CDR3 DNA reads TGTGCCAGTAGTACTGACAGGGGCTACGAGCAGTACTTC. It translates to CASSTDRGYEQYF.

The rearrangement joins TRBV5-6 to TRBJ2-1; TRBD2 matches at 8 bases. V lost 5 bases, J lost 4 bases, and 5 bases stayed unmatched. The CDR3 covers 14 residues. Looked up from germline, CDR1 is SGHDT and CDR2 is YYEEEE. The CDR3 DNA sequence: TGTGCCAGCAGGGGGACTAGGGCTTACAATGAGCAGTTCTTC. Its translation: CASRGTRAYNEQFF.

The chain is built from TRBV6-1 and TRBJ2-3, with a tentative D call TRBD2 (5 bases). There are 18 residues in the CDR3. V gave up 2 bases and J gave up 4 bases, with 22 bases separating them. CDR1 MNHNS and CDR2 SASEGT come from the germline V gene. The CDR3 is CASSERFFRGSFSDTQYF. The CDR3 DNA reads TGTGCCAGCAGTGAACGGTTCTTTCGGGGTAGCTTCTCAGATACGCAGTATTTT.

The J gene is TRBJ1-1, the V gene TRBV11-1; no firm D call. The CDR3 has 13 residues. Trimming pared 1 base from V and 5 bases from J, leaving 8 bases between. CDR1 is SGHAT and CDR2 is FQDESV in the germline V gene (reference sequence). The CDR3 DNA sequence: TGTGCCAGCAGCTTAGTACGAGGGACTGAAGCTTTCTTT. Translating gives CASSLVRGTEAFF.

This chain joins TRBV18 and TRBJ2-5, with D perhaps TRBD1 (6 bases). V lost 2 bases, J lost 4 bases, and 14 bases lay in between. The CDR3 has 15 amino acids. Germline V gene sequence: CDR1 KGHSH, CDR2 LQKENI. CDR3 in DNA: TGTGCCAGCTCACCAACTCAGGGGCTTGGAGAGACCCAGTACTTC. It is translated as CASSPTQGLGETQYF.

This clone was picked up one time. The rearrangement uses TRBV2 and TRBJ1-2; TRBD1 matches at 8 bases. The CDR3 is 15 residues long. Germline V CDR1 and CDR2: SNHLY, FYNNEI. Trimming cost V 4 bases and J 4 bases; bases outside gene matches: 8. CDR3 region: CASSGTGTPTYGYTF. The CDR3 coding sequence is TGTGCCAGCAGTGGGACAGGGACTCCCACCTATGGCTACACCTTC.

The chain is built from TRBV5-1 and TRBJ2-2; D ambiguous. V gave up 7 bases and J gave up 2 bases, with 9 bases separating them. The CDR3 runs 13 residues. Germline CDR1 and CDR2: SGHRS and YFSETQ. The CDR3 region has the DNA TGCGCCAGCCAGACTGACAACACCGGGGAGCTGTTTTTT. It is translated as CASQTDNTGELFF. The variable domain in full, completed from reference TRBV5-1 and TRBJ2-2, reads KAGVTQTPRYLIKTRGQQVTLSCSPISGHRSVSWYQQTPGQGLQFLFEYFSETQRNKGNFPGRFSGRQFSNSRSEMNVSTLELGDSALYLCASQTDNTGELFFGEGSRLTVL.

V and J are TRBV14 and TRBJ2-1, with 8 bases aligning to TRBD2. The trim removed 0 bases at V and 3 bases at J, leaving 16 bases unmatched. From germline, CDR1 is SGHDN and CDR2 FVKESK. This CDR3 is 20 amino acids long. CDR3 sequence: CASSQELRLAFLLYYNEQFF. CDR3 nucleotides: TGTGCCAGCAGCCAAGAGCTAAGACTAGCGTTTCTCCTCTACTACAATGAGCAGTTCTTC.

The chain combines TRBV30 with TRBJ2-6, with TRBD2 matching over 10 bases. The CDR3 loop spans 15 amino acids. The V gene's germline CDR1 is GTSNPN and CDR2 SVGIG (reference sequence). The junction had 3 bases not matched to a gene; V was cut back by 4 bases and J by 3 bases. The CDR3 spells CAWTSGRGGANVLTF. The CDR3 region has the DNA TGTGCCTGGACTAGCGGGAGAGGTGGGGCCAACGTCCTGACTTTC.

The rearrangement uses TRBV7-9 and TRBJ2-7, with 14 bases lining up with TRBD2. This CDR3 contains 15 residues. V lost 5 bases to trimming and J lost 4 bases; unmatched junction nucleotides: 4. The germline V gene encodes CDR1 SEHNR and CDR2 FQNEAQ (reference sequence). The CDR3 region is CASSPGTSGSYEQYF. CDR3 coding DNA: TGTGCCAGCAGCCCCGGGACTAGCGGGAGTTACGAGCAGTACTTC.

The chain employs TRBV27 and TRBJ2-1, with a possible D match to TRBD1 (5 bases). The CDR3 has 16 residues. V lost 4 bases, J lost 5 bases, and 18 bases lay in between. CDR1 and CDR2 from the germline V gene are MNHEY and SMNVEV (reference sequence). The CDR3 DNA is TGTGCCAGCAGTTCCCCCAGCAGGGCAAGAAACAATGAGCAGTTCTTC. This codes for CASSSPSRARNNEQFF.

This clone turned up a few times. CDR3 sequence (DNA): TGTGCCAGCAGCTTCCGCGGCGGGATGAGGGGCACAGATACGCAGTATTTT. This sequence encodes CASSFRGGMRGTDTQYF. V usage is TRBV11-2 and J usage is TRBJ2-3; maybe TRBD2 (6 bases). The CDR3 is 17 amino acids. Germline V lookup: CDR1 SGHAT, CDR2 FQNNGV. Trimming removed 3 bases at V and 1 base at J, with 17 bases between.

This rearrangement joins TRBV21-1 to TRBJ2-7; the listed D gene, TRBD1, was not tested against the DNA. TRBV21-1 is a pseudogene segment. The CDR3 runs to 13 residues. The CDR3 spells CASKGRTAYEQYF. For the CDR3, the DNA is TGTGCCAGCAAGGGGCGGACAGCTTACGAGCAGTACTTC.

This sequence joins TRBV9 and TRBJ2-7; tentative D call: TRBD2 (5 bases). The germline V gene has CDR1 SGDLS and CDR2 YYNGEE. The ends were cut back, 0 bases at V and 0 bases at J, with 10 bases in the middle. This CDR3 is built from 15 residues. CDR3 amino acids: CASSVGLGSSYEQYF. CDR3 coding DNA: TGTGCCAGCAGCGTAGGTCTGGGGAGCTCCTACGAGCAGTACTTC.

This clone appeared a few times. This sequence joins TRBV7-9 and TRBJ2-1; 9 bases match TRBD2. Germline assignment: CDR1 SEHNR and CDR2 FQNEAQ (reference sequence). The CDR3 extends over 17 amino acids. V lost 4 bases to trimming and J lost 5 bases; unmatched junction nucleotides: 12. The DNA for the CDR3 is TGTGCCAGCAGCTCACCTCTACTAGCGGGCCCGAACAATGAGCAGTTCTTC. Translation: CASSSPLLAGPNNEQFF.

The chain uses TRBV6-5 and TRBJ1-5, with D possibly TRBD1 on 5 matching bases. The ends were cut back, 7 bases at V and 3 bases at J, with 13 bases in the middle. The germline gives CDR1 MNHEY, CDR2 SVGAGI. The CDR3 has 14 residues. CDR3 nucleotides: TGTGCCAGCACCGCCAGGGTCTTCAATCAGCCCCAGCATTTT. It translates to CASTARVFNQPQHF.